The clone carrying this T cell receptor beta chain was picked up a small number of times. The sample is drawn from a study of T-cell reconstitution after alpha-beta-depleted transplantation in children. Trimming removed 1 base from V and 0 bases from J, with 10 bases in between. Germline loops: CDR1 ENHRY, CDR2 SYGVKD. The CDR3 runs to 16 residues. A TCRbeta library incorporating unique molecular identifiers was prepared. MiXCR, applied by TCRdb to the PCR reads, yields one record per CDR3 protein. The data hold hundreds of thousands of distinct CDR3 sequences, with roughly 13% observed a single time.

This receptor was identified in a male patient aged 5 to 17 who had a stem cell transplant for acute myeloid leukemia, so the T cells may come from the graft donor. The sample here was PBMCs, mostly from graft donor cells, taken 360 days after TCRalphabeta/CD19-depleted stem cell transplant. The chain combines TRBV10-3 with TRBJ2-4; D is possibly TRBD1 (6 bases). The CDR3, as DNA: TGTGCCATCAGTGAGTTCACAGGGCAAGCCAAAAACATTCAGTACTTC. Translated, it gives CAISEFTGQAKNIQYF.